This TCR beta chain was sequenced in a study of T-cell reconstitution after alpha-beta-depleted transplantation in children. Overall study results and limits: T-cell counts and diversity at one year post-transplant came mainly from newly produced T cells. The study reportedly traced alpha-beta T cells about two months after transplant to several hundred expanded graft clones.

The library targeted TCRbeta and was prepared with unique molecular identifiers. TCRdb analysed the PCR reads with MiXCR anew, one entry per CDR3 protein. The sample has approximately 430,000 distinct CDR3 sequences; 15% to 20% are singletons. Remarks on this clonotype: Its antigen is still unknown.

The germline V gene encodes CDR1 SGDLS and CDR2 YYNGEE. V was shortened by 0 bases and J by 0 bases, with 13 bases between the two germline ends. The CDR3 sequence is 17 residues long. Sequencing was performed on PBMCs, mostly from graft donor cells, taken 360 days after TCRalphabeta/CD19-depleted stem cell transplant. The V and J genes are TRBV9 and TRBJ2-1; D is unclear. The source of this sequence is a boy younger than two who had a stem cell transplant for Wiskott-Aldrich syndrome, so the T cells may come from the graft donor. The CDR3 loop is CASSVEPGSLSYNEQFF. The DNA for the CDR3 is TGTGCCAGCAGCGTAGAGCCGGGTTCCCTCTCCTACAATGAGCAGTTCTTC.